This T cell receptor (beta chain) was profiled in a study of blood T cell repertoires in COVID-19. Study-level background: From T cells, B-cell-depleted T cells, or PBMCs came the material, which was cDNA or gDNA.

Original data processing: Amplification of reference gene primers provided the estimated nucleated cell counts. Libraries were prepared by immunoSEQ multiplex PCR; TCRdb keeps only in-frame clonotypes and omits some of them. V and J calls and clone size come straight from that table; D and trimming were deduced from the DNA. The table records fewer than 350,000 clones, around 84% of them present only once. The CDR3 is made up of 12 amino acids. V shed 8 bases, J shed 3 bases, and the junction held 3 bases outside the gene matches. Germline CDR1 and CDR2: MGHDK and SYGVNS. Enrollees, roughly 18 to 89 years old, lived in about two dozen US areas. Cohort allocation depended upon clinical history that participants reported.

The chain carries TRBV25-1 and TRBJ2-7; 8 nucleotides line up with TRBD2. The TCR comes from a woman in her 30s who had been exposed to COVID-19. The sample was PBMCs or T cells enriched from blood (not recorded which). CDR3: CASGGGIYEQYF. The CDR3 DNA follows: TGTGCCAGCGGCGGGGGGATCTACGAGCAGTACTTC.